The source of this T cell receptor (beta chain) is a study of OX40 agonist ivuxolimab in advanced cancers. Some clones are missing from TCRdb's copy, which holds only in-frame ones; the method was immunoSEQ multiplex PCR. Among around 8,000 clones listed, about 67% were seen once. The germline V gene encodes CDR1 MNHEY and CDR2 SMNVEV (reference sequence). This CDR3 is 15 amino acids long. V lost 2 bases to trimming and J lost 5 bases, with 15 bases between them. The chain links TRBV27 to TRBJ2-5; D is ambiguous. This TCR was recovered from an adult with an advanced solid tumor such as melanoma, head and neck, liver or kidney cancer. This sample comprised CD4+ or CD8+ T cells sorted from blood, obtained in a trial of the OX40 agonist ivuxolimab. CDR3 bases: TGTGCCAGCAGTTTAATGAGATTTTCTGCGGAGACCCAGTACTTC. Protein sequence: CASSLMRFSAETQYF.